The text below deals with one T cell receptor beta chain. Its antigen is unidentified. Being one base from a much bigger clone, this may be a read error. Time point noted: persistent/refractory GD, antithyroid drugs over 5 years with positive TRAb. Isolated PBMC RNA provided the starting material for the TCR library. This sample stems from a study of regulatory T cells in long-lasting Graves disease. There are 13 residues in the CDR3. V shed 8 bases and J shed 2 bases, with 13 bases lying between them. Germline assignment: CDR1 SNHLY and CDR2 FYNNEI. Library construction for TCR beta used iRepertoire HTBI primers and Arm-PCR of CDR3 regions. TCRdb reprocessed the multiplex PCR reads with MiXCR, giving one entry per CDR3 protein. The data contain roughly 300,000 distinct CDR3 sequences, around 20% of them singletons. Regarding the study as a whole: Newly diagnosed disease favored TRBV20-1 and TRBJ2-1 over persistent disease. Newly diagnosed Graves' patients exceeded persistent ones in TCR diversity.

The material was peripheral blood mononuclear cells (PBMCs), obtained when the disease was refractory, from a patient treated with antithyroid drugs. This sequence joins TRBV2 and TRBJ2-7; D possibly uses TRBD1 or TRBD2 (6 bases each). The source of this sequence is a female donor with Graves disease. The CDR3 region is CASGPGAAYEQYF. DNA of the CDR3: TGTGCCAGCGGTCCGGGGGCAGCCTACGAGCAGTACTTC.